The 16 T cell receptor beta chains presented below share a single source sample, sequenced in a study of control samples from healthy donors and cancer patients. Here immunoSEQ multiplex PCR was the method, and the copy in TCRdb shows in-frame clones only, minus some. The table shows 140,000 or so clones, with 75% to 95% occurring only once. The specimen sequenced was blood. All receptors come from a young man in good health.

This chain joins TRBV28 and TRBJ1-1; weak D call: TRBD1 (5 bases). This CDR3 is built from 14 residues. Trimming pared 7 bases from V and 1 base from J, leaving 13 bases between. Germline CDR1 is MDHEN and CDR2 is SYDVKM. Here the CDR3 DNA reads TGTGCCAGCACCACGGGACTTCCGAACACTGAAGCTTTCTTT. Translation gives CASTTGLPNTEAFF.

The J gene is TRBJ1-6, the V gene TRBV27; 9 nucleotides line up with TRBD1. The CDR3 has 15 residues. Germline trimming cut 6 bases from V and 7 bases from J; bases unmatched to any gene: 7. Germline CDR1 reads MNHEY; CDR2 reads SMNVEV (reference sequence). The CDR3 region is CASSVGQGLNSPLHF. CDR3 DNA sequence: TGTGCCAGCAGCGTCGGACAGGGGTTAAATTCACCCCTCCACTTT.

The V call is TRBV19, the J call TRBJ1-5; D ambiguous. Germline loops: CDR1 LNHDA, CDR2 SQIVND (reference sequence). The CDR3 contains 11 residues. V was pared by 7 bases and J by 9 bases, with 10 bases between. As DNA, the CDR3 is TGTGCCAGTACCGACATCGGGCCCCAGCATTTT. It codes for CASTDIGPQHF.

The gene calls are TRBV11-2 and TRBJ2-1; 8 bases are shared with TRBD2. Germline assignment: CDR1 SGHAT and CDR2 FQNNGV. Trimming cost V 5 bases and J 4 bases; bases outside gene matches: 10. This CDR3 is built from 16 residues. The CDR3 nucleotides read TGTGCCAGCAGCGTATCCTTGCGCGGGGGGTACAATGAGCAGTTCTTC. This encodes CASSVSLRGGYNEQFF.

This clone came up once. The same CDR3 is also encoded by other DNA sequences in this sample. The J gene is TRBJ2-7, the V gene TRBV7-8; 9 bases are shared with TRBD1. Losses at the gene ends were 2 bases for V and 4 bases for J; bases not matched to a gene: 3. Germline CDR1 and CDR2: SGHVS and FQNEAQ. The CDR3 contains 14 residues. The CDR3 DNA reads TGTGCCAGCAGCTTAAGGGGACAGGGTTACGAGCAGTACTTC. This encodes CASSLRGQGYEQYF.

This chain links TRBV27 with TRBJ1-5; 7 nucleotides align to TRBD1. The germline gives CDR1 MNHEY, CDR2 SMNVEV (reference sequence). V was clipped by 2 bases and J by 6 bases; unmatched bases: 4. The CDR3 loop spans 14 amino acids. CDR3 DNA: TGTGCCAGCAGTTTAAATGAGGGGGCTCAGCCCCAGCATTTT. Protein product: CASSLNEGAQPQHF.

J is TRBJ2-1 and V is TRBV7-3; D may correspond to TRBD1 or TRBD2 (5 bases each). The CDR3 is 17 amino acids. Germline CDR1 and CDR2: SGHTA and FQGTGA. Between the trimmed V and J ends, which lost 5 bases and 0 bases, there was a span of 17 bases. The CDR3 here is CASSPHPRDPSYNEQFF. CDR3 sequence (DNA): TGTGCCAGCAGCCCCCACCCCCGGGACCCCTCCTACAATGAGCAGTTCTTC.

CDR3 in amino acids: CASSETGVRPQHF. CDR3 DNA sequence: TGTGCCAGCAGCGAGACAGGGGTACGGCCCCAGCATTTT. The chain links TRBV6-5 to TRBJ1-5, with TRBD1 identical over 8 bases. Trimming at V came to 6 bases and at J to 9 bases, leaving 7 bases not matched to a gene. The CDR3 contains 13 residues. CDR1 MNHEY and CDR2 SVGAGI come from the germline V gene.

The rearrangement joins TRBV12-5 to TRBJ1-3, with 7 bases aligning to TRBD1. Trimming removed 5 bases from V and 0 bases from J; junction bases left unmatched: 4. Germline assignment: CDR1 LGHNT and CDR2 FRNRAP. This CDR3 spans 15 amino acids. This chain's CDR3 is CASGIGQVSGNTIYF. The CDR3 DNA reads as TGTGCTAGTGGTATCGGACAGGTCTCTGGAAACACCATATATTTT. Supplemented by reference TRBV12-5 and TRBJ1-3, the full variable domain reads DARVTQTPRHKVTEMGQEVTMRCQPILGHNTVFWYRQTMMQGLELLAYFRNRAPLDDSGMPKDRFSAEMPDATLATLKIQPSEPRDSAVYFCASGIGQVSGNTIYFGEGSWLTVV.

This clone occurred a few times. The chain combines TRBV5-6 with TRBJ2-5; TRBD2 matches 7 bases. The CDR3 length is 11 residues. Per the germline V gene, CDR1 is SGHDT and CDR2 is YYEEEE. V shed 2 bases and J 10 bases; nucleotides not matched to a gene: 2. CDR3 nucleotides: TGTGCCAGCAGCTTCACTAGCGACCAGTACTTC. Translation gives CASSFTSDQYF.

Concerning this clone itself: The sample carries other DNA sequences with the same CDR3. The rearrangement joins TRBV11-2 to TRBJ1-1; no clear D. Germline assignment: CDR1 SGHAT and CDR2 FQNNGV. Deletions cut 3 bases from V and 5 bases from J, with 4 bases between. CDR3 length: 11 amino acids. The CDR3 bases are TGTGCCAGCAGCTTGGGGACTGAAGCTTTCTTT. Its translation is CASSLGTEAFF. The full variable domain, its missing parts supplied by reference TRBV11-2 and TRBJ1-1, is EAGVAQSPRYKIIEKRQSVAFWCNPISGHATLYWYQQILGQGPKLLIQFQNNGVVDDSQLPKDRFSAERLKGVDSTLKIQPAKLEDSAVYLCASSLGTEAFFGQGTRLTVV.

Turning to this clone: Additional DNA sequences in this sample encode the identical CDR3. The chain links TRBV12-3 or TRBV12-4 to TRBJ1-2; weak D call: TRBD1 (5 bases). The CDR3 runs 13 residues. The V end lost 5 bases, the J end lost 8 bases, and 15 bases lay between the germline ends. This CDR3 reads CASSLLREGGYTF. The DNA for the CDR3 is TGTGCCAGCAGTCTCTTACGCGAGGGGGGCTACACCTTC.

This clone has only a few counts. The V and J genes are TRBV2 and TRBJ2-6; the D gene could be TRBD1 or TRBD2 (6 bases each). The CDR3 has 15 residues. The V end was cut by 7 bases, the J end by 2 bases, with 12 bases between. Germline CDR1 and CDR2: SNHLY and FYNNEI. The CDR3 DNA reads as TGTGCCAGCAATCCGGGGGCAACTGGGGCCAACGTCCTGACTTTC. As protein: CASNPGATGANVLTF.

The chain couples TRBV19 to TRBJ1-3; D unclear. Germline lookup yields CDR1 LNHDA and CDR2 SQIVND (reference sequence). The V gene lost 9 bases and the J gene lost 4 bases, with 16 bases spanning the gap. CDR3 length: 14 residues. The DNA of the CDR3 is TGTGCCAGCCGTCGCCAAGGTCTGGGAAACACCATATATTTT. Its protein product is CASRRQGLGNTIYF.

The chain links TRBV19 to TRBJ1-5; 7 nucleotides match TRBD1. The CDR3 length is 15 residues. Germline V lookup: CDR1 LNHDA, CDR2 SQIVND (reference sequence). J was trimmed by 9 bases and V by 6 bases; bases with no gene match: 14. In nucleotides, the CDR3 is TGTGCCAGTAGAAATTCAGACAGGGTCCATAGGCCCCAGCATTTT. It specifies CASRNSDRVHRPQHF.

CDR3 DNA: TGTGCCAGCAGCTTACTAGGGGGGAACACTGAAGCTTTCTTT. This translates into CASSLLGGNTEAFF. The rearrangement joins TRBV11-2 to TRBJ1-1; the D gene is possibly TRBD1 (6 bases). From germline, CDR1 is SGHAT and CDR2 FQNNGV. V shed 2 bases and J shed 1 base, with 8 bases lying between them. The CDR3 consists of 14 residues.